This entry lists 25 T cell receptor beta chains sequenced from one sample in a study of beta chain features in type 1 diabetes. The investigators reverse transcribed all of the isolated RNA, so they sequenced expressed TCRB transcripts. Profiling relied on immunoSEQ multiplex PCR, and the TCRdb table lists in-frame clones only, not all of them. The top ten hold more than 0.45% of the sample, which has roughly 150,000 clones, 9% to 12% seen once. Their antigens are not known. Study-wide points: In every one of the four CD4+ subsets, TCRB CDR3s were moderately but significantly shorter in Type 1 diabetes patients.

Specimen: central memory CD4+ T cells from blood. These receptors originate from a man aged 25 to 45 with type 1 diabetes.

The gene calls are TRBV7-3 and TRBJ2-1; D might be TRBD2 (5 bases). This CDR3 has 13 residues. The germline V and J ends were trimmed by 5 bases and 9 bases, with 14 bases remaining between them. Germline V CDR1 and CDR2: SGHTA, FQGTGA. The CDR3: CASSPLLRGEQFF. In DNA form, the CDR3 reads TGTGCCAGCAGCCCCCTTTTACGGGGTGAGCAGTTCTTC.

DNA for the CDR3: TGTGCCAGCAGCGGAGCAGGGCAGTTCAATCAGCCCCAGCATTTT. Translated: CASSGAGQFNQPQHF. The chain has TRBV7-8 and TRBJ1-5; tentative D call: TRBD1 (5 bases). The germline V gene encodes CDR1 SGHVS and CDR2 FQNEAQ. The CDR3 is 15 residues long. The V and J ends lost 5 bases and 3 bases respectively, with 14 bases between them.

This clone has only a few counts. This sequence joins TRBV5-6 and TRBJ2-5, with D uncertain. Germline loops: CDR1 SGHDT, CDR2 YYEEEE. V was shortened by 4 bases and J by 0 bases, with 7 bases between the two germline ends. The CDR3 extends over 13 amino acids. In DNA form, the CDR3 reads TGTGCCAGCAGCCGCGAGGACCAAGAGACCCAGTACTTC. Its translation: CASSREDQETQYF.

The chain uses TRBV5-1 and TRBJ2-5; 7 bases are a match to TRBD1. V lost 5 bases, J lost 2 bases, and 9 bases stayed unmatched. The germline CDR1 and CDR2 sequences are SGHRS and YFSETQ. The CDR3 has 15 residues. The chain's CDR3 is CASRVTPTGQETQYF. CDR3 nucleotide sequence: TGCGCCAGCAGGGTGACCCCGACAGGGCAAGAGACCCAGTACTTC.

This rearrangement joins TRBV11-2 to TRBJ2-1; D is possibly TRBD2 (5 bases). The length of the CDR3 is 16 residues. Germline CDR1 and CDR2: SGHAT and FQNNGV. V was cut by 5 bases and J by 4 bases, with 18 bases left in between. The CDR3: CASSPRRLLFYNEQFF. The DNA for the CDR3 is TGTGCCAGCAGCCCGCGGAGGCTCCTTTTTTACAATGAGCAGTTCTTC.

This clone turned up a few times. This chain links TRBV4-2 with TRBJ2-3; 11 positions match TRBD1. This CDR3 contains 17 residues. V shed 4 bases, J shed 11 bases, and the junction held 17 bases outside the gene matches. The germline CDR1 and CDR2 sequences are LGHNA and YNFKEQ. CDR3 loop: CASSLGPTGQGEVVQYF. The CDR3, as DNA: TGTGCCAGCAGCCTAGGACCTACGGGACAGGGGGAAGTAGTGCAGTATTTT.

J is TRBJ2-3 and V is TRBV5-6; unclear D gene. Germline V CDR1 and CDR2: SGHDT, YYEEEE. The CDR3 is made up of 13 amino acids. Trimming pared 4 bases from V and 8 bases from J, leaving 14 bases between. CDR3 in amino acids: CASSPTRRGTQYF. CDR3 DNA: TGTGCCAGCAGCCCTACGAGGAGAGGTACGCAGTATTTT.

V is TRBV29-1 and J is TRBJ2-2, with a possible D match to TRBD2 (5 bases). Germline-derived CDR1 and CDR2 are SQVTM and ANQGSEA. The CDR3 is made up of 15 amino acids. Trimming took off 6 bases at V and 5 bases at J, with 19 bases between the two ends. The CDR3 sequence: CSVQRGFGRTGELFF. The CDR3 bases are TGCAGCGTCCAACGGGGATTTGGTCGGACCGGGGAGCTGTTTTTT.

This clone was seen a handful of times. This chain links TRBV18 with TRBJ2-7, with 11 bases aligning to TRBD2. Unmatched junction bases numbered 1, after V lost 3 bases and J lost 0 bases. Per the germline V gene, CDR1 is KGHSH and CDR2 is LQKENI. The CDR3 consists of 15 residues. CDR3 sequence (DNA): TGTGCCAGCTCACCGGGACTAGCGGCCTCCTACGAGCAGTACTTC. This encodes CASSPGLAASYEQYF. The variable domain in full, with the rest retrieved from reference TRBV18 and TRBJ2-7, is NAGVMQNPRHLVRRRGQEARLRCSPMKGHSHVYWYRQLPEEGLKFMVYLQKENIIDESGMPKERFSAEFPKEGPSILRIQQVVRGDSAAYFCASSPGLAASYEQYFGPGTRLTVT.

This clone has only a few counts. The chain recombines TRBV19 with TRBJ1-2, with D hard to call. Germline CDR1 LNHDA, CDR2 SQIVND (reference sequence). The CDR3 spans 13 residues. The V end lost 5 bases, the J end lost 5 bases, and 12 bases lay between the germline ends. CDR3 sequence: CASSVGGMYGYTF. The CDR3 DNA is TGTGCCAGTAGTGTTGGAGGCATGTATGGCTACACCTTC.

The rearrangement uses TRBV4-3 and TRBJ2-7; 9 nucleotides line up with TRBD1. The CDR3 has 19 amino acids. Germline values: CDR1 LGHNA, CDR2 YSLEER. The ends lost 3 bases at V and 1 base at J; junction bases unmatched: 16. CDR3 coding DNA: TGCGCCAGCAGCCACGGGACAGGGCGTTCGAGCGGGACTTCCTACGAGCAGTACTTC. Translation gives CASSHGTGRSSGTSYEQYF.

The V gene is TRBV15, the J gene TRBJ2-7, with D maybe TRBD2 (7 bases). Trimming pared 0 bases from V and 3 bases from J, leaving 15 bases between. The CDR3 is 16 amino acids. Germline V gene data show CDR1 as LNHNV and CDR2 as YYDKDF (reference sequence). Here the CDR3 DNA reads TGTGCCACCAGCAGAGAAGGAGGGGGGGGCCTCTACGAGCAGTACTTC. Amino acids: CATSREGGGGLYEQYF.

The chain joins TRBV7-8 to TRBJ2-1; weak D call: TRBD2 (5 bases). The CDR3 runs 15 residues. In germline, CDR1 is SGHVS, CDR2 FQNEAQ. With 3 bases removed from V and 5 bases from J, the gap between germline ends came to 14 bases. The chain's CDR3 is CASSFRALGDNEQFF. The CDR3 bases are TGTGCCAGCAGCTTCCGGGCCCTCGGGGACAATGAGCAGTTCTTC. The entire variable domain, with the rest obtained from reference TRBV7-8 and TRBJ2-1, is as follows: GAGVSQSPRYKVAKRGQDVALRCDPISGHVSLFWYQQALGQGPEFLTYFQNEAQLDKSGLPSDRFFAERPEGSVSTLKIQRTQQEDSAVYLCASSFRALGDNEQFFGPGTRLTVL.

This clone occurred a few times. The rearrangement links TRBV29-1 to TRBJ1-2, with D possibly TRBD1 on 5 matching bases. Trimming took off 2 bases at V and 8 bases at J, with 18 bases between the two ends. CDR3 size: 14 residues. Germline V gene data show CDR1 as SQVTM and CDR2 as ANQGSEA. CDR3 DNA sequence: TGCAGCGTTGAAATCCAGGTTAGATCAGGGGGCTACACCTTC. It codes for CSVEIQVRSGGYTF. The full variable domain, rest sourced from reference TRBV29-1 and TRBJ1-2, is SAVISQKPSRDICQRGTSLTIQCQVDSQVTMMFWYRQQPGQSLTLIATANQGSEATYESGFVIDKFPISRPNLTFSTLTVSNMSPEDSSIYLCSVEIQVRSGGYTFGSGTRLTVV.

As DNA, the CDR3 is TGTGCCAGCAGCCCCACCGCGGGGCTGAACACTGAAGCTTTCTTT. It is translated as CASSPTAGLNTEAFF. This chain links TRBV2 with TRBJ1-1, with TRBD1 as a possible D gene (5 bases). CDR1 and CDR2 from the germline V gene are SNHLY and FYNNEI. Trimming removed 6 bases at V and 0 bases at J, with 14 bases between. CDR3 length equals 15 residues.

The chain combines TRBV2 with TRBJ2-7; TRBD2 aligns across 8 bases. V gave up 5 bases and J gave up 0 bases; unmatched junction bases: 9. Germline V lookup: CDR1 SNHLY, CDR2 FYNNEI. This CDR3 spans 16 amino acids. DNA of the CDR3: TGTGCCAGCAGTCAGTATCGAGCGGGAGTCTCCTACGAGCAGTACTTC. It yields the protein CASSQYRAGVSYEQYF.

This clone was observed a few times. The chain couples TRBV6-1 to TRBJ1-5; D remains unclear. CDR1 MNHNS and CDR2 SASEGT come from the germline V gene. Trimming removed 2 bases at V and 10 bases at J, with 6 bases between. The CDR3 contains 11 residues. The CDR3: CASSENSPQHF. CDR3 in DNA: TGTGCCAGCAGTGAAAATAGCCCCCAGCATTTT.

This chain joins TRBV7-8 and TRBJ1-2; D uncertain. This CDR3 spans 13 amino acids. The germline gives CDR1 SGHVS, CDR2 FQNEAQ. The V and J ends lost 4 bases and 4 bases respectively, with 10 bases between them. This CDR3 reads CASSSGSGYGYTF. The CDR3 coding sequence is TGTGCCAGCAGCTCTGGTTCCGGCTATGGCTACACCTTC.

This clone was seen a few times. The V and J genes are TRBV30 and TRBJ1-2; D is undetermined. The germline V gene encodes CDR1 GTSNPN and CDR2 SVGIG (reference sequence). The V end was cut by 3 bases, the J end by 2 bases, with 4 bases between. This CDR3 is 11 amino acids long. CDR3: CAWSSNYGYTF. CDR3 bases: TGTGCCTGGAGCTCGAACTATGGCTACACCTTC.

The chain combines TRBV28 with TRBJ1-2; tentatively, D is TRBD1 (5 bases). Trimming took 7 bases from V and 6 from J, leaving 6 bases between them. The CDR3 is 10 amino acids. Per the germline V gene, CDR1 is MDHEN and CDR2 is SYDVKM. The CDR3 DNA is TGTGCCAGCAACAGGAATGGCTACACCTTC. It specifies CASNRNGYTF.

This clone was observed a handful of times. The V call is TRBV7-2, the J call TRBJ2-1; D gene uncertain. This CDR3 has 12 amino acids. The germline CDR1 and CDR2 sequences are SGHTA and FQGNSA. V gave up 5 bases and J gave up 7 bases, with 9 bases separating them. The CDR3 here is CASSVDLNEQFF. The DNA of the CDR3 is TGTGCCAGCAGCGTAGACTTGAATGAGCAGTTCTTC.

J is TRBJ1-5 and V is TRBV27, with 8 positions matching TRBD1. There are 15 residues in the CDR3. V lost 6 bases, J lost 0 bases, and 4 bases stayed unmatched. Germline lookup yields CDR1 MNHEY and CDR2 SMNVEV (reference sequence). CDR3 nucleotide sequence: TGTGCCAGCAGCGACAGGGGATATAGCAATCAGCCCCAGCATTTT. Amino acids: CASSDRGYSNQPQHF.

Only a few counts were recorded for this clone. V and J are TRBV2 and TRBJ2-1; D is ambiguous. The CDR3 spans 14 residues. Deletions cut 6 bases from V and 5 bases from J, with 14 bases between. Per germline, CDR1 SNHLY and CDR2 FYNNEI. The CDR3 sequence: CASSASLGNNEQFF. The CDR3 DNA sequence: TGTGCCAGCAGCGCGAGCCTAGGAAACAATGAGCAGTTCTTC.

The CDR3 DNA follows: TGCAGCGCACAACAGGGGGCGGGCTATGGCTACACCTTC. It encodes CSAQQGAGYGYTF. The chain combines TRBV29-1 with TRBJ1-2; 9 bases line up with TRBD1. CDR3 length equals 13 residues. V was clipped by 7 bases and J by 4 bases; unmatched bases: 7. Germline V gene data show CDR1 as SQVTM and CDR2 as ANQGSEA.

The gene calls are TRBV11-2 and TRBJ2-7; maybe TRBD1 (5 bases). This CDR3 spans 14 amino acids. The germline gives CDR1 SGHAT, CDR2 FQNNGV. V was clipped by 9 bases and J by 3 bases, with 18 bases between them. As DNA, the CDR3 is TGTGCCAGTAACCCAGGGTCACCATTCTACGAGCAGTACTTC. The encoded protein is CASNPGSPFYEQYF.